A single count supports the clone carrying this T cell receptor (beta chain). Its specificity is unknown. The data were obtained in a study of T cell responses to AZD1222 COVID-19 vaccine. Study-wide results and limits: The donor cohort was predominantly white British with a female majority, and clonal diversity may have been underestimated.

TCRdb keeps only in-frame clones here, not all; method: immunoSEQ multiplex PCR. The sample has some 120,000 clones; about 85% are singletons. This sequence originates from an adult in good health. Sequenced material: peripheral blood, taken on day 0 of AZD1222 vaccination.

CDR3 region: CASSEGSRGYTF. The CDR3 DNA reads as TGTGCCAGCAGTGAAGGGTCTCGGGGCTACACCTTC. V gene TRBV6-1 combines with J gene TRBJ1-2; D uncertain. The CDR3 has 12 residues. The V end was cut by 1 base, the J end by 8 bases, with 8 bases between. CDR1 is MNHNS and CDR2 is SASEGT in the germline V gene.